A selection of T cell receptor beta chains follows, all from one sample in a study of cytomegalovirus exposure and HLA in healthy donors. TCRdb's table, derived via immunoSEQ multiplex PCR, lists solely in-frame clones and lacks some. Of approximately 240,000 clones in the sample, around 89% were seen once. Sequenced: PBMCs. The receptor set was obtained from a woman between 18 and 30 years old in good health and CMV-seronegative. Both conserved end residues are part of each CDR3. Fields, in order: V gene, J gene, clone size, D gene, CDR3 DNA, CDR3 protein. D genes are given only for firm matches. The size of a clone is reported for some rows only, either as once, few or many, or as a class for expanded clones.

TRBV18	TRBJ2-7	.	TRBD1	TGTGCCAGCTCCCAACAGGGGGCCAGCGGGGACGAGCAGTACTTC	CASSQQGASGDEQYF
TRBV6-5	TRBJ2-2	.	TRBD1	TGTGCCAGCAGGACAGGGACCGGGGAGCTGTTTTTT	CASRTGTGELFF
TRBV2	TRBJ1-1	few	TRBD1	TGTGCCAGCAGTGAAGCCCTCCAGGGGGCTGAGGAGGCTTTCTTT	CASSEALQGAEEAFF
TRBV19	TRBJ1-1	.	TRBD1	TGTGCCAGTAGCCAGGGACAGGGTTACACTGAAGCTTTCTTT	CASSQGQGYTEAFF
TRBV20-1	TRBJ2-1	.	.	TGCAGTGCTAGACAGGGGTATGAGCAGTTCTTC	CSARQGYEQFF
TRBV5-6	TRBJ1-2	.	.	TGTGCCAGCAGCCCTAGGACACGCTTAGATTTCTATGGCTACACCTTC	CASSPRTRLDFYGYTF
TRBV14	TRBJ1-5	.	TRBD1	TGTGCCAGCAGCCACCCGGGACAGGTAAGCAATCAGCCCCAGCATTTT	CASSHPGQVSNQPQHF
TRBV19	TRBJ2-3	.	TRBD2	TGTGCCACCCGACTAGCGGGGAGCACAGATACGCAGTATTTT	CATRLAGSTDTQYF
TRBV27	TRBJ2-7	.	TRBD2	TGTGCCAGCAGGCATACAGCGGGAGGCCTAAGAGGTCACGAGCAGTACTTC	CASRHTAGGLRGHEQYF
TRBV5-6	TRBJ2-7	.	TRBD2	TGTGCCAGCAGCAGGACTAGCGGGATCTACGAGCAGTACTTC	CASSRTSGIYEQYF